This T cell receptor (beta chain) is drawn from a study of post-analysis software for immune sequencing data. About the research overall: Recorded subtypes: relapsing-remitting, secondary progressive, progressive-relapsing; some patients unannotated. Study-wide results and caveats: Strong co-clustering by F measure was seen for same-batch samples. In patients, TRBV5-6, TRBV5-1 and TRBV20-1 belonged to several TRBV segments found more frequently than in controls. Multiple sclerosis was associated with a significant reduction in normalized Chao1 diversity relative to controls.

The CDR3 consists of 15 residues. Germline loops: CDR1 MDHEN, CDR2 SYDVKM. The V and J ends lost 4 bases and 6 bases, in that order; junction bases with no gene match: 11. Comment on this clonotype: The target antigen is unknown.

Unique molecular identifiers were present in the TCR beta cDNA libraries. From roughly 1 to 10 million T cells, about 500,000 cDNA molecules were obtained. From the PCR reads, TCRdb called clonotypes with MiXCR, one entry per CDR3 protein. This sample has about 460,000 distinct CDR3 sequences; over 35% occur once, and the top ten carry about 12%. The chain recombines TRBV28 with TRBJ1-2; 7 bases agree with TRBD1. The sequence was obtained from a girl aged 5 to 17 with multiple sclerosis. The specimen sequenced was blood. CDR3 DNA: TGTGCCAGCAGTTCACCGGGACAGCCCCGGGATGGCTACACCTTC. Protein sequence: CASSSPGQPRDGYTF.